The table lists the clone carrying this TCR beta chain with a few counts. The antigen is undetermined. Carrying unique molecular identifiers, the cDNA also gained a universal primer site through template switching. Each CDR3 protein is one row after TCRdb ran MiXCR on the 5' RACE reads. The data show 450,000 to 650,000 distinct CDR3 sequences, nearly 10% seen once. The data are from a study of identical twins. Regarding the study as a whole: Abundant cord blood beta clonotypes carried fewer insertions; memory repertoires showed none. The authors noted that invariant MAIT and iNKT cells could partly confound zero-insertion analyses.

This sample also belongs to another study, concerning yellow fever vaccine responses in identical twins. That source reports: Reportedly, the response of twins' T cells to the vaccine seemed partly convergent, partly personalized.

The sample consisted of PBMCs. The TCR sequence derives from a woman in her late teens or twenties in good health.

CDR3 region: CASSEEASGGFNNEQFF. The CDR3 DNA is TGTGCCAGCAGTGAAGAGGCAAGCGGGGGGTTCAACAATGAGCAGTTCTTC. This chain links TRBV2 with TRBJ2-1, with 9 nucleotides matching TRBD2. Germline CDR1 reads SNHLY; CDR2 reads FYNNEI. This CDR3 has 17 residues. The junction had 9 bases not matched to a gene; V was cut back by 1 base and J by 5 bases.